This T cell receptor beta chain was captured in a study of control samples from healthy donors and cancer patients. Clones were read by immunoSEQ multiplex PCR, and TCRdb kept only the in-frame ones, dropping some. This table holds about 120,000 clones, roughly 92% found once. Trimming removed 4 bases at V and 8 bases at J, with 15 bases between. The length of the CDR3 is 13 residues. Germline-derived CDR1 and CDR2 are SGHRS and YFSETQ. This clonotype was sampled from a man aged 18-30 years in good health. The sequencing sample was made of blood. The chain links TRBV5-1 to TRBJ1-2; D not resolved. The CDR3 spells CASSPSTLPGYTF. The DNA of the CDR3 is TGCGCCAGCAGCCCCTCGACACTACCGGGCTACACCTTC.